This T cell receptor (beta chain) was captured by sequencing in a study of T cell responses to AZD1222 COVID-19 vaccine. Study observations and caveats: Donors in the cohort were predominantly white British and more often female, and clonal diversity was possibly underestimated. Targeting of unmutated variant regions was reportedly seen in nearly half of spike-specific TCRs.

TCRdb's copy holds only in-frame clones and misses some; the assay was immunoSEQ multiplex PCR. The sample shows approximately 190,000 clones, about 94% of them seen only once. Germline-derived CDR1 and CDR2 are SGHDT and YYEEEE. V was shortened by 4 bases and J by 0 bases, with 8 bases between the two germline ends. The CDR3 contains 14 residues. For this clone: Its target is unknown.

This chain joins TRBV5-6 and TRBJ1-3; D ambiguous. Sequencing used peripheral blood, obtained 28 days after the second AZD1222 dose. The clonotype was recovered from an adult who received the AZD1222 COVID-19 vaccine. CDR3 sequence (DNA): TGTGCCAGCAGCAGACCGGCCTCTGGAAACACCATATATTTT. As protein: CASSRPASGNTIYF.